This TCR beta chain was profiled in a study of cytomegalovirus exposure and HLA in healthy donors. There are 15 residues in the CDR3. Germline V gene data show CDR1 as MDHEN and CDR2 as SYDVKM. V was pared by 6 bases and J by 2 bases, with 16 bases between. A multiplex PCR was run with 60 Vbeta primers and 13 Jbeta primers. Here immunoSEQ multiplex PCR was the method, and the copy in TCRdb shows in-frame clones only, minus some. The sample has more than 150,000 clones, about three quarters seen once; the top ten hold about an eighth. The sequence was collected from a man aged 45-60 years in good health and CMV-seropositive. Sequenced sample: PBMCs. This chain links TRBV28 with TRBJ1-2, with D perhaps TRBD1 (6 bases). The DNA for the CDR3 is TGTGCCAGCAGCAGACCTGGGACACCCAACTATGGCTACACCTTC. It codes for CASSRPGTPNYGYTF.